Here is one T cell receptor beta chain with its context. Its matching antigen is unknown. The method was immunoSEQ multiplex PCR; TCRdb's version includes in-frame clones alone and lacks a portion of them. The profile shows around 100,000 clones, about 90% of them singletons. The data derive from a study of graft-versus-host responses after intestinal transplantation. The wider study: Tacrolimus and steroids were given for around three years to all recipients after anti-thymocyte globulin induction. General study points: GvH clones were found in recipient marrow; some appeared first in ileum or blood.

V was trimmed by 5 bases and J by 10 bases, leaving 16 bases between them. Germline lookup yields CDR1 SGHKS and CDR2 YYEKEE (reference sequence). The CDR3 has 14 amino acids. The chain recombines TRBV5-5 with TRBJ1-6, with D possibly TRBD1 on 5 matching bases. Material: unstimulated CD4+ T cells sorted from spleen or lymph node cells, obtained before intestinal transplant. This clonotype was sampled from a human donor who received an intestinal transplant. The CDR3 spells CASRTGTDSSPLHF. The DNA of the CDR3 is TGTGCCAGCAGAACCGGGACGGATTCGTCACCCCTCCACTTT.